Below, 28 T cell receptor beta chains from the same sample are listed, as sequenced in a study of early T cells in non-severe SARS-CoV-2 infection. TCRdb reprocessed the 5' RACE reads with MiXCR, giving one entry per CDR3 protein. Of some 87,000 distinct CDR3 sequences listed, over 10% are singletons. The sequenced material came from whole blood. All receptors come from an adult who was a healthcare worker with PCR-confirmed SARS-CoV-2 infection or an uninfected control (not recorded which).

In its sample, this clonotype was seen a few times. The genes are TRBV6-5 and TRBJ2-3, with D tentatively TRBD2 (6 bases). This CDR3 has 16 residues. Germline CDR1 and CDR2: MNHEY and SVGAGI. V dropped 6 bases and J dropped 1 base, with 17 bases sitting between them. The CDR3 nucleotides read TGTGCCAGCAGACGCGCTGGGGCTAGCGGCACAGATACGCAGTATTTT. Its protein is CASRRAGASGTDTQYF.

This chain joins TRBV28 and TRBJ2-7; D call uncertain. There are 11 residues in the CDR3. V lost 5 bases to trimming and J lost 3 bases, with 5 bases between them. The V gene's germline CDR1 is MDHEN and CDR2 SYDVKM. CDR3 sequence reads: CASSKNYEQYF. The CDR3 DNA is TGTGCCAGCAGTAAAAACTACGAGCAGTACTTC.

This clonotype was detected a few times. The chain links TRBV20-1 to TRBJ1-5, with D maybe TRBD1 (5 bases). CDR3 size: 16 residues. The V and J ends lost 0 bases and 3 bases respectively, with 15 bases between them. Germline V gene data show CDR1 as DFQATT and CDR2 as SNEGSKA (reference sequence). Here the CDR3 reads CSARDYSGQPNQPQHF. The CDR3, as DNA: TGCAGTGCTAGAGATTATTCGGGGCAACCCAATCAGCCCCAGCATTTT.

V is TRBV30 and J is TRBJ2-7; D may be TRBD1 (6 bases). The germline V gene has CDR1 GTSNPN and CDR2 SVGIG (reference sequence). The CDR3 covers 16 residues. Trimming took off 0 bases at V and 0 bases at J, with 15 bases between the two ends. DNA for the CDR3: TGTGCCTGGAGTGTACGGACAGCTGAGGGCTCCTACGAGCAGTACTTC. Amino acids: CAWSVRTAEGSYEQYF.

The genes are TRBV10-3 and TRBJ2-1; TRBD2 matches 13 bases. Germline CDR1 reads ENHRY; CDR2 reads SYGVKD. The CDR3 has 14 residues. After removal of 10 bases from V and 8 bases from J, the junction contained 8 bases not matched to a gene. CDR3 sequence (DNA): TGTGCCACCAGGACTAGCGGGAGCGGGGATGAGCAGTTCTTC. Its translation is CATRTSGSGDEQFF.

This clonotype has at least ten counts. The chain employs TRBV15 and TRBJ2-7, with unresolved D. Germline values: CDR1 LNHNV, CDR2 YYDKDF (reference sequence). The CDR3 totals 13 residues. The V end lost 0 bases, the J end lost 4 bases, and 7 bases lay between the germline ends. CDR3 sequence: CATSRDGRYEQYF. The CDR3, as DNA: TGTGCCACCAGCAGAGATGGAAGATACGAGCAGTACTTC.

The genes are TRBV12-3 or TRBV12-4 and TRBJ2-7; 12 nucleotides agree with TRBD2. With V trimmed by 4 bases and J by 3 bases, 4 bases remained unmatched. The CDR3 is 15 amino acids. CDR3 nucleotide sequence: TGTGCCAGCAGTTCTAGCGGGAGGGCCCTCTACGAGCAGTACTTC. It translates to CASSSSGRALYEQYF.

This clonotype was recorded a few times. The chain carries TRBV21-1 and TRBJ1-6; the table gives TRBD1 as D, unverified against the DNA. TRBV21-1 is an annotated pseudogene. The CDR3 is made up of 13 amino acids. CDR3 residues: CASSKRQNSPLHF. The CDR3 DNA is TGTGCCAGCAGCAAACGACAGAATTCACCCCTCCACTTT.

The DNA for the CDR3 is TGTGCCAGCAGCGTAGACCCAAACGAAAACTATGGCTACACCTTC. Translated, it gives CASSVDPNENYGYTF. The chain joins TRBV9 to TRBJ1-2; D call uncertain. Germline CDR1 SGDLS, CDR2 YYNGEE. The length of the CDR3 is 15 residues. With 0 bases removed from V and 2 bases from J, the gap between germline ends came to 11 bases.

Written as DNA, the CDR3 is TGTGCCTGGAGTGTATCAGCCGGCAATCAGCCCCAGCATTTT. It codes for CAWSVSAGNQPQHF. The chain links TRBV30 to TRBJ1-5; no clear D. The CDR3 runs 14 residues. Germline loops: CDR1 GTSNPN, CDR2 SVGIG (reference sequence). The germline V and J ends were trimmed by 0 bases and 2 bases, with 8 bases remaining between them.

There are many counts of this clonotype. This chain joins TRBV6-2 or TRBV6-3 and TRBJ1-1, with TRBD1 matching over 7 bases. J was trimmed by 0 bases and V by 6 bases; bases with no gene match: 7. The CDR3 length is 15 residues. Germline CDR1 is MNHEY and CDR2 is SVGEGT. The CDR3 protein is CASSRPGTVNTEAFF. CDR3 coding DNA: TGTGCCAGCAGCCGTCCCGGGACAGTGAACACTGAAGCTTTCTTT.

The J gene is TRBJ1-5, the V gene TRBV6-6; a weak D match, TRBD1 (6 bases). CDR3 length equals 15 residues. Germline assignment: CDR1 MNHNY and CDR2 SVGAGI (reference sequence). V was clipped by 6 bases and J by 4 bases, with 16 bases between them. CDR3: CASRLTQGPNQPQHF. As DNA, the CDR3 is TGTGCCAGCAGACTTACCCAGGGGCCGAATCAGCCCCAGCATTTT.

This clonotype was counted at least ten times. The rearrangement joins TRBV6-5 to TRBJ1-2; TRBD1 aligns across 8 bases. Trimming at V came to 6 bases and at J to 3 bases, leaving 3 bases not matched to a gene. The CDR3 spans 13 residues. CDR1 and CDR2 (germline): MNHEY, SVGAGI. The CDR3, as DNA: TGTGCCAGCAGGGACAGGGCCCACTATGGCTACACCTTC. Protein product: CASRDRAHYGYTF.

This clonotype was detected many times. CDR3 sequence reads: CSAPKGGSYGYTF. CDR3 coding DNA: TGCAGTGCCCCCAAGGGGGGGAGCTATGGCTACACCTTC. V usage is TRBV20-1 and J usage is TRBJ1-2, with a possible D match to TRBD1 (6 bases). Trimming pared 6 bases from V and 4 bases from J, leaving 15 bases between. The germline CDR1 and CDR2 sequences are DFQATT and SNEGSKA (reference sequence). CDR3 size: 13 residues.

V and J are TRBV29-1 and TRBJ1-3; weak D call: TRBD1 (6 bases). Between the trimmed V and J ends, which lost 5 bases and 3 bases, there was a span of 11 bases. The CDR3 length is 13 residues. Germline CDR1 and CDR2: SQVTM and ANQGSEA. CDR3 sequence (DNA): TGCAGCGTTTCGGACAGCATTGGAAACACCATATATTTT. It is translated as CSVSDSIGNTIYF.

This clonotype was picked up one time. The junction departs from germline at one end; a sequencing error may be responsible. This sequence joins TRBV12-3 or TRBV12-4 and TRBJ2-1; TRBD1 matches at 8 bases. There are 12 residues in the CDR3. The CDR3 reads CASSADRVEQSF. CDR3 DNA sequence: TGTGCCAGCAGTGCGGACAGGGTCGAGCAGTCCTTC.

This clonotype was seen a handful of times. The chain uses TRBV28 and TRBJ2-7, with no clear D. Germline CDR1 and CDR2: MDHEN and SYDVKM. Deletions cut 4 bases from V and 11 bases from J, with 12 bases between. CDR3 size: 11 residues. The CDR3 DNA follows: TGTGCCAGCAGTTCCGGGCGAAGTGAGTACTTC. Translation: CASSSGRSEYF.

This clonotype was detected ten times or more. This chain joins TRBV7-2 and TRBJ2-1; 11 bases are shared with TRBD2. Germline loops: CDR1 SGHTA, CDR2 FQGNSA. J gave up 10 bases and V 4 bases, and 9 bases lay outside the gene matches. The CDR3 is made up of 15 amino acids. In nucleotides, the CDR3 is TGTGCCAGCAGCTCCCAACTAGCGGGAGCGGGGGAGCAGTTCTTC. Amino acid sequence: CASSSQLAGAGEQFF. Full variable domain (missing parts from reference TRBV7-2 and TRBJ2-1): GAGVSQSPSNKVTEKGKDVELRCDPISGHTALYWYRQSLGQGLEFLIYFQGNSAPDKSGLPSDRFSAERTGGSVSTLTIQRTQQEDSAVYLCASSSQLAGAGEQFFGPGTRLTVL.

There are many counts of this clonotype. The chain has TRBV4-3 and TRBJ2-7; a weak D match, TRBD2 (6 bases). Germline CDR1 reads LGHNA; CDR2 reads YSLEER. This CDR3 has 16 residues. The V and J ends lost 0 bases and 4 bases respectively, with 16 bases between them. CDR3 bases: TGCGCCAGCAGCCAAGAGGGCGGGACGGGTTTTTACGAGCAGTACTTC. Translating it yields CASSQEGGTGFYEQYF.

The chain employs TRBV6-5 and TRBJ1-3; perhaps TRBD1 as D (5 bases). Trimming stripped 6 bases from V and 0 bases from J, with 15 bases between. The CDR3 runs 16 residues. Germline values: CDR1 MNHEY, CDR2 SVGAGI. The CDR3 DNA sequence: TGTGCCAGCAGAACCCGGACGGGGACCTCTGGAAACACCATATATTTT. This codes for CASRTRTGTSGNTIYF.

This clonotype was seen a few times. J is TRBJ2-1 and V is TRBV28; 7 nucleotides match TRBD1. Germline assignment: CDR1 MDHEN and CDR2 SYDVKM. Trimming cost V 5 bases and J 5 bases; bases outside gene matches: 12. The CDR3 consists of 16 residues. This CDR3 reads CASSRATGYLDNEQFF. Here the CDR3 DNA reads TGTGCCAGCAGTCGCGCGACAGGGTATCTGGACAATGAGCAGTTCTTC.

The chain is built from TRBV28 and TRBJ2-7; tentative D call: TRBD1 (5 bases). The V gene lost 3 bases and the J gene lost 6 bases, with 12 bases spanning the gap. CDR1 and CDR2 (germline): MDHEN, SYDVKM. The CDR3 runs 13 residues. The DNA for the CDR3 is TGTGCCAGCAGTTTGCCCGCAGGGTCCGAGCAGTACTTC. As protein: CASSLPAGSEQYF.

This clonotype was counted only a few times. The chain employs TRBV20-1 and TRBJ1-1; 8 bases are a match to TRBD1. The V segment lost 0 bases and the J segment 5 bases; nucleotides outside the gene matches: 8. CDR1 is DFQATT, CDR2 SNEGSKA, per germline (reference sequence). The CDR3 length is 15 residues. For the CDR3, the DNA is TGCAGTGCTAGAGACCATCAGGGGGCTTGGACTGAAGCTTTCTTT. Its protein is CSARDHQGAWTEAFF.

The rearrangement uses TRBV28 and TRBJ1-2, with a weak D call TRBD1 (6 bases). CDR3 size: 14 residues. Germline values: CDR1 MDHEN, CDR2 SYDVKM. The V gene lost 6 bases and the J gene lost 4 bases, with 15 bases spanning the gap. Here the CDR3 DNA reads TGTGCCAGCAGCTTAGCTAGGGGGGGCTATGGCTACACCTTC. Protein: CASSLARGGYGYTF.

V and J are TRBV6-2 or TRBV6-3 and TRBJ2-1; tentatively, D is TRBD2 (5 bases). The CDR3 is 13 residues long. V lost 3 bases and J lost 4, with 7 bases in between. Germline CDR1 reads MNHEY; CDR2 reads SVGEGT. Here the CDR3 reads CASSYPGYNEQFF. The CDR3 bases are TGTGCCAGCAGTTATCCGGGATACAATGAGCAGTTCTTC.

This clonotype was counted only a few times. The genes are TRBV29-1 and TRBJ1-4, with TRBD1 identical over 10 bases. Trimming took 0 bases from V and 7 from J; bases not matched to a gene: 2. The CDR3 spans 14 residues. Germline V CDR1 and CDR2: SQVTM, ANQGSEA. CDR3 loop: CSVEDGTGAEKLFF. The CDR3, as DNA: TGCAGCGTTGAAGATGGGACAGGGGCTGAAAAACTGTTTTTT.

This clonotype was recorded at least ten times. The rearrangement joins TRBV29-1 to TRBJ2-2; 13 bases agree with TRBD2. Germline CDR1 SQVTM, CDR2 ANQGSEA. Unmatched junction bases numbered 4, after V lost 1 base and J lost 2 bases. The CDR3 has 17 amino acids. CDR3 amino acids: CSVEGLAGGKNTGELFF. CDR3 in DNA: TGCAGCGTTGAAGGACTAGCGGGGGGCAAAAACACCGGGGAGCTGTTTTTT.

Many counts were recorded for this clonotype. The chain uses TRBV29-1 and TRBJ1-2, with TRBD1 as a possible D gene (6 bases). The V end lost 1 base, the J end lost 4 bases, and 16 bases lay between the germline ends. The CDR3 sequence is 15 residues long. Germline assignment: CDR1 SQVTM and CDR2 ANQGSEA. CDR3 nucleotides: TGCAGCGTTGAAGGAAGCTCAGGGGATACCTATGGCTACACCTTC. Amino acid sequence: CSVEGSSGDTYGYTF.